This T cell receptor beta chain was retrieved from a study of control samples from healthy donors and cancer patients. This CDR3 spans 16 amino acids. Germline-derived CDR1 and CDR2 are MDHEN and SYDVKM. Trimming cost V 6 bases and J 3 bases, with 17 bases left between them. The data were produced by immunoSEQ multiplex PCR, yet TCRdb's version contains in-frame clones alone and is incomplete. The data show approximately 150,000 clones, 94% seen once. The receptor comes from a man aged 55 to 70 with colorectal cancer. The sample taken for sequencing was PBMCs. The chain couples TRBV28 to TRBJ2-2; TRBD1 might be the D (6 bases). The CDR3 sequence is CASSPPDSRDTGELFF. In DNA, the CDR3 is TGTGCCAGCAGCCCCCCGGACAGCCGAGACACCGGGGAGCTGTTTTTT.